These 2 T cell receptor beta chains came from one sample sequenced in a study of blood T cells in healthy people across ages. It was with a sample-barcoded 5' primer and a J-beta primer mix that a second PCR of roughly 7 to 12 cycles was run. TCRdb re-analysed the 5' RACE reads in MiXCR, keeping a single row per CDR3 protein. The repertoire holds about 1.6 million distinct CDR3 sequences, with about 35% as singletons. Sequencing was carried out using blood. These TCRs come from a woman aged 30 to 39 in good health.

The chain uses TRBV6-5 and TRBJ2-5; 7 bases are shared with TRBD1. The CDR3 is 14 residues long. V gave up 6 bases and J gave up 5 bases; unmatched junction bases: 9. CDR1 MNHEY and CDR2 SVGAGI come from the germline V gene. The CDR3 bases are TGTGCCAGCAGCAGGACAGGTCTCGAGGAGACCCAGTACTTC. This translates into CASSRTGLEETQYF.

The chain recombines TRBV28 with TRBJ2-1; no definite D call. Germline CDR1 and CDR2: MDHEN and SYDVKM. This CDR3 is built from 14 residues. The V gene lost 3 bases and the J gene lost 6 bases, with 12 bases spanning the gap. The CDR3 DNA is TGTGCCAGCAGTTTGGTTGCGGTGTCCAATGAGCAGTTCTTC. Translated: CASSLVAVSNEQFF.